Following are 25 T cell receptor beta chains from one sample sequenced in a study of cytomegalovirus exposure and HLA in healthy donors. A multiplex PCR was run with 60 Vbeta primers and 13 Jbeta primers. Only in-frame clones appear in the TCRdb table, and some are missing; sequencing was by immunoSEQ multiplex PCR. The profile shows around 230,000 clones, roughly 82% of them singletons. Sequencing was carried out using PBMCs. Every receptor here comes from a man aged 35 to 55 in good health and CMV-seropositive.

V gene TRBV4-1 combines with J gene TRBJ2-2; TRBD1 aligns across 8 bases. The germline gives CDR1 MGHRA, CDR2 YSYEKL. J lost 5 bases, V lost 2 bases, and 7 bases had no gene match. The CDR3 contains 16 residues. The CDR3 DNA is TGCGCCAGCAGCCAAAGCCAGGGGGCGTTTACCGGGGAGCTGTTTTTT. It is translated as CASSQSQGAFTGELFF.

This clone showed up just a few times. V usage is TRBV18 and J usage is TRBJ1-4; 7 positions agree with TRBD1. The CDR3 runs 17 residues. The V gene's germline CDR1 is KGHSH and CDR2 LQKENI. The J segment lost 4 bases and the V segment lost 4 bases, leaving 12 bases of the junction unmatched. CDR3: CASSRQGLLSFNEKLFF. DNA for the CDR3: TGTGCCAGCTCACGACAGGGACTCCTAAGCTTTAATGAAAAACTGTTTTTT.

V usage is TRBV27 and J usage is TRBJ2-3; no clear D gene. Trimming cost V 3 bases and J 4 bases, with 11 bases left between them. From germline, CDR1 is MNHEY and CDR2 SMNVEV (reference sequence). The CDR3 has 14 residues. The CDR3 is CASSFMVSADTQYF. The DNA for the CDR3 is TGTGCCAGCAGTTTTATGGTGAGCGCAGATACGCAGTATTTT.

This clone was observed once. J is TRBJ1-5 and V is TRBV6-6, with 7 nucleotides matching TRBD1. The length of the CDR3 is 13 residues. Trimming cost V 11 bases and J 4 bases; bases outside gene matches: 8. Per germline, CDR1 MNHNY and CDR2 SVGAGI (reference sequence). CDR3 sequence: CAGRQGGNQPQHF. The CDR3 DNA sequence: TGTGCCGGAAGACAGGGAGGAAATCAGCCCCAGCATTTT.

The chain carries TRBV21-1 and TRBJ1-5; no DNA check was done on the table's D call, TRBD1. TRBV21-1 is annotated as a pseudogene. CDR3 length equals 16 residues. CDR3 DNA sequence: TGTGCCAGCAGCAAGGGACAGGGCCGGAGCAATCAGCCCCAGCATTTT. Translation gives CASSKGQGRSNQPQHF.

This clone occurred a few times. The chain couples TRBV7-9 to TRBJ1-3; D uncertain. The CDR3 sequence is 14 residues long. V was pared by 5 bases and J by 5 bases, with 13 bases between. CDR1 is SEHNR and CDR2 is FQNEAQ in the germline V gene (reference sequence). The chain's CDR3 is CASSQETFRNTIYF. The CDR3 DNA reads as TGTGCCAGCAGCCAAGAGACTTTTAGAAACACCATATATTTT. Combining the CDR3 with reference TRBV7-9 and TRBJ1-3 gives the whole variable domain DTGVSQNPRHKITKRGQNVTFRCDPISEHNRLYWYRQTLGQGPEFLTYFQNEAQLEKSRLLSDRFSAERPKGSFSTLEIQRTEQGDSAMYLCASSQETFRNTIYFGEGSWLTVV.

This clone showed up just once. The chain links TRBV27 to TRBJ2-1, with 16 bases aligning to TRBD2. The CDR3 contains 18 residues. Germline V lookup: CDR1 MNHEY, CDR2 SMNVEV (reference sequence). Trimming took 6 bases from V and 0 from J; bases not matched to a gene: 5. The DNA of the CDR3 is TGTGCCAGCAGGGGGACTAGCGGGAGGGCGAGCTCCTACAATGAGCAGTTCTTC. Its translation: CASRGTSGRASSYNEQFF.

This chain links TRBV4-1 with TRBJ2-1; TRBD2 aligns across 8 bases. Germline CDR1 and CDR2: MGHRA and YSYEKL. The CDR3 runs to 16 residues. Trimming cost V 1 base and J 6 bases; bases outside gene matches: 8. The DNA for the CDR3 is TGCGCCAGCAGCCAAGTTGTACTAGCGGATTCCAATGAGCAGTTCTTC. This gives the protein CASSQVVLADSNEQFF.

This clone turned up a few times. The chain uses TRBV11-2 and TRBJ2-7; 7 bases are a match to TRBD2. From germline, CDR1 is SGHAT and CDR2 FQNNGV. The CDR3 sequence is 14 residues long. V was pared by 7 bases and J by 2 bases, with 8 bases of the junction left unmatched. The chain's CDR3 is CASTRIRGAYEQYF. CDR3 nucleotides: TGTGCCAGCACCCGGATCCGGGGGGCCTACGAGCAGTACTTC.

This clone was detected a few times. V is TRBV7-9 and J is TRBJ2-3, with 11 bases that match TRBD2. Germline-derived CDR1 and CDR2 are SEHNR and FQNEAQ (reference sequence). The V and J ends lost 5 bases and 8 bases, in that order; junction bases with no gene match: 6. The CDR3 runs 14 residues. The CDR3 coding sequence is TGTGCCAGCAGCCAACTAGCGGGAGCTGGTACGCAGTATTTT. This translates into CASSQLAGAGTQYF.

V is TRBV30 and J is TRBJ1-1; a weak D match, TRBD1 (5 bases). Germline V gene data show CDR1 as GTSNPN and CDR2 as SVGIG (reference sequence). The CDR3 runs 12 residues. V shed 4 bases and J shed 4 bases, with 10 bases lying between them. The CDR3 DNA reads TGTGCCTGGATTCAGGGTATCACTGAAGCTTTCTTT. As protein: CAWIQGITEAFF.

V is TRBV7-9 and J is TRBJ1-2; D gene unclear. The CDR3 loop spans 14 amino acids. Trimming pared 1 base from V and 2 bases from J, leaving 8 bases between. Per the germline V gene, CDR1 is SEHNR and CDR2 is FQNEAQ (reference sequence). CDR3: CASSLVGRNYGYTF. As DNA, the CDR3 is TGTGCCAGCAGCTTAGTTGGCAGAAACTATGGCTACACCTTC.

This clone was counted a single time. The J gene is TRBJ2-5, the V gene TRBV10-2; 10 positions agree with TRBD1. Germline-derived CDR1 and CDR2 are WSHSY and SAAADI. The CDR3 loop spans 14 amino acids. The J segment lost 3 bases and the V segment lost 6 bases, leaving 4 bases of the junction unmatched. CDR3 sequence: CASRWDRGEETQYF. CDR3 DNA: TGCGCCAGCAGATGGGACAGGGGTGAAGAGACCCAGTACTTC.

This sequence joins TRBV2 and TRBJ2-7, with D tentatively TRBD2 (8 bases). Trimming removed 7 bases at V and 0 bases at J, with 16 bases between. The germline V gene has CDR1 SNHLY and CDR2 FYNNEI. The CDR3 is 15 residues long. CDR3 nucleotide sequence: TGTGCCAGCACGGAGACAGGGACTAGCTCCTACGAGCAGTACTTC. Translating gives CASTETGTSSYEQYF.

This chain connects TRBV5-3 to TRBJ2-5; no clear D gene. Being an ORF, TRBV5-3 has a function that is uncertain. Trimming removed 4 bases from V and 4 bases from J, with 11 bases in between. This CDR3 is built from 13 residues. CDR3 in amino acids: CARSLRGAETQYF. CDR3 DNA sequence: TGTGCCAGAAGCCTTCGAGGAGCAGAGACCCAGTACTTC.

With regard to this clone: The sample has other DNA sequences that encode this CDR3 too. V is TRBV27 and J is TRBJ1-5; 7 positions agree with TRBD1. Germline V CDR1 and CDR2: MNHEY, SMNVEV (reference sequence). J lost 5 bases, V lost 4 bases, and 2 bases had no gene match. The CDR3 loop spans 13 amino acids. For the CDR3, the DNA is TGTGCCAGCAGTTATACAGGGGATCAGCCCCAGCATTTT. It translates to CASSYTGDQPQHF.

This chain connects TRBV6-6 to TRBJ2-3, with 13 bases identical to TRBD2. The V gene's germline CDR1 is MNHNY and CDR2 SVGAGI (reference sequence). This CDR3 has 15 residues. V was clipped by 5 bases and J by 3 bases; unmatched bases: 2. The CDR3 sequence is CASSRLAGGTDTQYF. The CDR3 DNA reads as TGTGCCAGCAGTCGACTAGCGGGAGGTACAGATACGCAGTATTTT.

This chain links TRBV28 with TRBJ2-7; 12 bases map to TRBD2. Germline loops: CDR1 MDHEN, CDR2 SYDVKM. V lost 0 bases to trimming and J lost 6 bases; unmatched junction nucleotides: 3. CDR3 length: 15 residues. The DNA for the CDR3 is TGTGCCAGCAGTTTATGGACTAGCGGGAGTTCCGAGCAGTACTTC. Translated, it gives CASSLWTSGSSEQYF.

This chain links TRBV7-9 with TRBJ2-7; maybe TRBD1 (6 bases). V lost 3 bases to trimming and J lost 2 bases, with 11 bases between them. Germline CDR1 reads SEHNR; CDR2 reads FQNEAQ (reference sequence). The CDR3 is made up of 14 amino acids. Written as DNA, the CDR3 is TGTGCCAGCAGCTTTCCACAGGGTGCCTACGAGCAGTACGTC. Encoded protein: CASSFPQGAYEQYV.

CDR3 nucleotide sequence: TGTGCCAGCTCACCACTAGACAGGGGGGCCGAGCAGTACTTC. This translates into CASSPLDRGAEQYF. This chain connects TRBV18 to TRBJ2-7; 9 nucleotides match TRBD1. The CDR3 is made up of 14 amino acids. V was pared by 1 base and J by 6 bases, with 4 bases of the junction left unmatched. Germline CDR1 KGHSH, CDR2 LQKENI.

The rearrangement links TRBV19 to TRBJ1-1; D not certain. The germline V gene encodes CDR1 LNHDA and CDR2 SQIVND (reference sequence). This CDR3 has 13 residues. Trimming cost V 1 base and J 3 bases, with 6 bases left between them. The CDR3 loop is CASSIVHDTEAFF. DNA of the CDR3: TGTGCCAGTAGTATAGTCCATGACACTGAAGCTTTCTTT.

The V and J genes are TRBV9 and TRBJ2-3; D is ambiguous. The V end lost 0 bases, the J end lost 5 bases, and 10 bases lay between the germline ends. This CDR3 comprises 14 residues. Germline loops: CDR1 SGDLS, CDR2 YYNGEE. The CDR3 DNA sequence: TGTGCCAGCAGCGTAGGGCAGAATCAAGATACGCAGTATTTT. Protein product: CASSVGQNQDTQYF.

The chain recombines TRBV27 with TRBJ2-1; 8 positions match TRBD1. After removal of 3 bases from V and 11 bases from J, the junction contained 3 bases not matched to a gene. The CDR3 spans 12 residues. Germline loops: CDR1 MNHEY, CDR2 SMNVEV (reference sequence). The chain's CDR3 is CASSFGQGKQFF. The CDR3 DNA is TGTGCCAGCAGTTTTGGACAGGGTAAGCAGTTCTTC.

This chain joins TRBV7-2 and TRBJ2-7, with 7 nucleotides matching TRBD1. There are 14 residues in the CDR3. With 6 bases clipped from V and 3 bases from J, the junction kept 8 bases outside the gene matches. Germline assignment: CDR1 SGHTA and CDR2 FQGNSA. Here the CDR3 DNA reads TGTGCCAGCAGTTTGGGACAGCGTATCTACGAGCAGTACTTC. Protein sequence: CASSLGQRIYEQYF.

J is TRBJ1-5 and V is TRBV19; 7 bases fit TRBD1. Germline-derived CDR1 and CDR2 are LNHDA and SQIVND (reference sequence). The CDR3 extends over 14 amino acids. J gave up 6 bases and V 4 bases, and 6 bases lay outside the gene matches. The CDR3 sequence: CASSTDRDLQPQHF. CDR3 in DNA: TGTGCCAGTAGTACCGACAGGGATCTTCAGCCCCAGCATTTT. The entire variable domain, with the rest obtained from reference TRBV19 and TRBJ1-5, is as follows: DGGITQSPKYLFRKEGQNVTLSCEQNLNHDAMYWYRQDPGQGLRLIYYSQIVNDFQKGDIAEGYSVSREKKESFPLTVTSAQKNPTAFYLCASSTDRDLQPQHFGDGTRLSIL.